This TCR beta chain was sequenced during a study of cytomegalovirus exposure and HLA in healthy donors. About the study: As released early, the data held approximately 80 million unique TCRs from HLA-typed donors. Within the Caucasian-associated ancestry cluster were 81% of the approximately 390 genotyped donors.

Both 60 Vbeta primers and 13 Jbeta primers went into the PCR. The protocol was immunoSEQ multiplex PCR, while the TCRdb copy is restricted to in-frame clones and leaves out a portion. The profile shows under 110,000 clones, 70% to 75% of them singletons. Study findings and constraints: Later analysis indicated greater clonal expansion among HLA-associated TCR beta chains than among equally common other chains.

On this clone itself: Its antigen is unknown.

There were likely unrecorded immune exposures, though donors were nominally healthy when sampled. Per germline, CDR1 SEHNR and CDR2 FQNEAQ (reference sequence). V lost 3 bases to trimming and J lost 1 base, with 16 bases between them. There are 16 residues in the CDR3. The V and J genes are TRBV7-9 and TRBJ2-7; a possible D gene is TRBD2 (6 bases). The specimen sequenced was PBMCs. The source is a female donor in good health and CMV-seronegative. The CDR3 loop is CASSLGWRGKSYEQYF. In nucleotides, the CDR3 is TGTGCCAGCAGCTTGGGATGGCGGGGCAAATCCTACGAGCAGTACTTC.